These T cell receptor beta chains were read from a single sample in a study of patients and donors after allogeneic stem cell transplantation. TCRdb fed the RT-PCR reads into MiXCR, producing one record per CDR3 protein. The data contain fewer than 250,000 distinct CDR3 sequences, roughly 13% of them seen just once; the ten biggest clones take up around a tenth. Sequencing used blood, either unsorted or a sorted T cell fraction (not recorded which). The origin of the receptors is a human donor who was either an allogeneic HSCT recipient or a stem cell or donor lymphocyte infusion donor (not recorded which). It is not recorded whose cells these are; they may come from a transplant donor. CDR3s include the opening cysteine and the closing phenylalanine or tryptophan. Each record gives: J gene, V gene, D gene, clone size, CDR3 DNA, CDR3 protein. D genes are given only for firm matches. Some rows mark clone size as missing; the rest say once, few, many or name a class of expanded clone.

J: TRBJ2-2
V: TRBV20-1
D: -
size: few
DNA: TGCAGTGCCTCTAAGTTAGCATTCACCGGGGAGCTGTTTTTT
CDR3: CSASKLAFTGELFF

J: TRBJ2-6
V: TRBV6-5
D: -
size: -
DNA: TGTGCCAGCAGTTACTCTACAAACGCTGGGGCCAACGTCCTGACTTTC
CDR3: CASSYSTNAGANVLTF

J: TRBJ2-7
V: TRBV5-4
D: -
size: -
DNA: TGTGCCAGCAGCTTGCCGGGACCGCTTGCTAGCGAGCAGTACTTC
CDR3: CASSLPGPLASEQYF

J: TRBJ2-2
V: TRBV18
D: -
size: -
DNA: TGTGCCAGCTCACCGCAGGACAGAGGGCTGTTTTTT
CDR3: CASSPQDRGLFF

J: TRBJ2-3
V: TRBV5-1
D: TRBD1
size: many
DNA: TGCGCCAGCAGCTTGATAGGGACAGGGGCCACAGATACGCAGTATTTT
CDR3: CASSLIGTGATDTQYF

J: TRBJ1-6
V: TRBV12-3/TRBV12-4
D: -
size: -
DNA: TGTGCCAGCAGCCGGGGACGGCGAAGCTCCTATAATTCACCCCTCCACTTT
CDR3: CASSRGRRSSYNSPLHF

J: TRBJ2-7
V: TRBV29-1
D: TRBD1
size: many
DNA: TGCAGCGTTGACAGAGACAGGGGAGAGCAGTACTTC
CDR3: CSVDRDRGEQYF

J: TRBJ2-3
V: TRBV5-1
D: -
size: few
DNA: TGCGCCAGCAGTTTTGACCCGGCCCCAGATACGCAGTATTTT
CDR3: CASSFDPAPDTQYF

J: TRBJ1-2
V: TRBV9
D: -
size: many
DNA: TGTGCCAGCAGCCAGGACAGCGACTATGGCTACACCTTC
CDR3: CASSQDSDYGYTF

J: TRBJ1-1
V: TRBV29-1
D: -
size: many
DNA: TGCAGCGGCCGAACAGGGATCACTGAAGCTTTCTTT
CDR3: CSGRTGITEAFF

J: TRBJ1-2
V: TRBV20-1
D: -
size: few
DNA: TGCAGTGCTAGAGGATCGGGGGGGTCGGGCTACACCTTC
CDR3: CSARGSGGSGYTF

J: TRBJ2-7
V: TRBV6-2/TRBV6-3
D: -
size: once
DNA: TGTGCCAGCAGTTCAGGGCGGAGAACCTACGAGCAGTACTTC
CDR3: CASSSGRRTYEQYF

J: TRBJ1-1
V: TRBV20-1
D: TRBD1
size: many
DNA: TGCAGTGCTTCCTCGGGACAGAATATGAACACTGAAGCTTTCTTT
CDR3: CSASSGQNMNTEAFF

J: TRBJ2-5
V: TRBV30
D: TRBD2
size: -
DNA: TGTGCCTGGAGGAGGCTAGCGGGAGAGACCCAGTACTTC
CDR3: CAWRRLAGETQYF

J: TRBJ1-6
V: TRBV9
D: -
size: -
DNA: TGTGCCAGCAGCGTAGGAGCGAACAGGGAATCACCCCTCCACTTT
CDR3: CASSVGANRESPLHF

J: TRBJ2-7
V: TRBV11-2
D: -
size: -
DNA: TGTGCCAGCAGCCAGTTACCCGGGACGGTCTCCTACGAGCAGTACTTC
CDR3: CASSQLPGTVSYEQYF

J: TRBJ2-5
V: TRBV19
D: TRBD2
size: many
DNA: TGTGCCAGTAGCGCAGGGGCACTAGCGGGGGGCCCGTACTTC
CDR3: CASSAGALAGGPYF

J: TRBJ2-2
V: TRBV4-2
D: -
size: many
DNA: TGTGCCAGCAGCCTCGACAGTGGGGCCGTTTCCGGGGAGCTGTTTTTT
CDR3: CASSLDSGAVSGELFF

J: TRBJ2-2
V: TRBV6-1
D: -
size: few
DNA: TGTGCCTCCAAACTGGGGCACCAAAAAAACACCGGGGAGCTGTTTTTT
CDR3: CASKLGHQKNTGELFF

J: TRBJ2-5
V: TRBV25-1
D: TRBD2
size: many
DNA: TGTGCCAGCAGGGGAGCGGGAAGAGAGACCCAGTACTTC
CDR3: CASRGAGRETQYF

J: TRBJ2-2
V: TRBV11-2
D: -
size: few
DNA: TGTGCCAGCAGCGAGAGCCAGGGAAACACCGGGGAGCTGTTTTTT
CDR3: CASSESQGNTGELFF

J: TRBJ2-7
V: TRBV7-3
D: TRBD2
size: -
DNA: TGTGCCAGCAGTCAGGTCGGGGGGGCCCGCGAGCAGTACTTC
CDR3: CASSQVGGAREQYF

J: TRBJ2-7
V: TRBV20-1
D: TRBD2
size: few
DNA: TGCAGTGCCCTGGTAGCGGGAGGGTCCTACGAGCAGTACTTC
CDR3: CSALVAGGSYEQYF

J: TRBJ2-7
V: TRBV7-2
D: -
size: many
DNA: TGTGCCAGCAGCGTAAGTTCCTACGAGCAGTACTTC
CDR3: CASSVSSYEQYF

J: TRBJ2-5
V: TRBV21-1
D: -
size: -
DNA: TGTGCCAGCACTCCGACCGAGACCCCGGGGGAGACCCAGTACTTC
CDR3: CASTPTETPGETQYF

J: TRBJ1-2
V: TRBV18
D: -
size: few
DNA: TGTGCCAGCTCACCAGGGCCCGTCTATGGCTACACCTTC
CDR3: CASSPGPVYGYTF

J: TRBJ1-5
V: TRBV6-1
D: TRBD1
size: -
DNA: TGTGCCAGCAGTGAAGCGGGGACAGGGATTCATAGCAATCAGCCCCAGCATTTT
CDR3: CASSEAGTGIHSNQPQHF

J: TRBJ1-2
V: TRBV10-3
D: TRBD1
size: -
DNA: TGTGCCATCACAACAGGGGGCGCGGATGGCTACACCTTC
CDR3: CAITTGGADGYTF

J: TRBJ2-4
V: TRBV6-6
D: -
size: -
DNA: TGTGCCAGCAGGGGACTAGCCAAAAACATTCAGTACTTC
CDR3: CASRGLAKNIQYF

J: TRBJ2-3
V: TRBV4-2
D: TRBD2
size: many
DNA: TGTGCCAGCAGCCAAGTTCCAGCGGGAGAGTTCACAGATACGCAGTATTTT
CDR3: CASSQVPAGEFTDTQYF

J: TRBJ2-3
V: TRBV6-1
D: -
size: few
DNA: TGTGCCAGCAGTGAAGACCCCGGACCGCCCCTAACGCAGTATTTT
CDR3: CASSEDPGPPLTQYF

J: TRBJ1-5
V: TRBV6-2/TRBV6-3
D: -
size: few
DNA: TGTGCCTCCACGGGGCAGCTCAATCAGCCCCAGCATTTT
CDR3: CASTGQLNQPQHF

J: TRBJ2-7
V: TRBV6-1
D: TRBD1
size: many
DNA: TGTGCCAGCTGGGGTCCGTTACAGGGGGTATCCTACGAGCAGTACTTC
CDR3: CASWGPLQGVSYEQYF

J: TRBJ2-1
V: TRBV7-2
D: TRBD1
size: -
DNA: TGTGCCAGCACCTTACAGACAGGGGCCCACAATGAGCAGTTCTTC
CDR3: CASTLQTGAHNEQFF

J: TRBJ2-3
V: TRBV19
D: TRBD2
size: -
DNA: TGTGCCAGTAGTATAGAAGTAGCGGGGGGCGCAGATACGCAGTATTTT
CDR3: CASSIEVAGGADTQYF

J: TRBJ2-7
V: TRBV20-1
D: -
size: many
DNA: TGCAGTGCTAGGGACCTATACCCAGGTTCCTACGGCGAGCAGTACTTC
CDR3: CSARDLYPGSYGEQYF

J: TRBJ2-3
V: TRBV7-2
D: -
size: -
DNA: TGTGCCAGCAGCTCGCCTCCGGGTGGAGATACGCAGTATTTT
CDR3: CASSSPPGGDTQYF

J: TRBJ1-1
V: TRBV3-1
D: -
size: few
DNA: TGTGCCAGCAGCCACACTATAGGGGGCACTGAAGCTTTCTTT
CDR3: CASSHTIGGTEAFF

J: TRBJ2-3
V: TRBV7-7
D: -
size: -
DNA: TGTGCTAGCAGCTTATCCGGGGGTATTGGGGATACGCAGTATTTT
CDR3: CASSLSGGIGDTQYF

J: TRBJ2-3
V: TRBV12-3/TRBV12-4
D: -
size: many
DNA: TGTGCCAGCCGCCCCGCGGGACCGATAATTAGCACAGATACGCAGTATTTT
CDR3: CASRPAGPIISTDTQYF

J: TRBJ2-5
V: TRBV12-3/TRBV12-4
D: -
size: few
DNA: TGTGCCAGCAGTCATATTCTAGTCGCGGGGGAGACCCAGTACTTC
CDR3: CASSHILVAGETQYF

J: TRBJ2-2
V: TRBV5-1
D: TRBD2
size: -
DNA: TGCGCCAGCAGCTTGGTTGGAGCGGGAGGTCTGGGGGAGCTGTTTTTT
CDR3: CASSLVGAGGLGELFF

J: TRBJ2-3
V: TRBV7-2
D: TRBD2
size: few
DNA: TGTGCCAGCAGCTTAGGCGGGGGGTATAGCACAGATACGCAGTATTTT
CDR3: CASSLGGGYSTDTQYF

J: TRBJ2-6
V: TRBV19
D: -
size: -
DNA: TGTGCCAGTAGTATGCGACAGCCCTCTGGGGCCAACGTCCTGACTTTC
CDR3: CASSMRQPSGANVLTF

J: TRBJ2-1
V: TRBV7-9
D: -
size: many
DNA: TGTGCCAGCACCCCACTAAGCGGCTCCTACAATGAGCAGTTCTTC
CDR3: CASTPLSGSYNEQFF

J: TRBJ2-1
V: TRBV7-9
D: TRBD2
size: few
DNA: TGTGCCAGCAGCTACGGGACTAGCGCAAACAATGAGCAGTTCTTC
CDR3: CASSYGTSANNEQFF

J: TRBJ1-5
V: TRBV7-2
D: TRBD1
size: -
DNA: TGTGCCAGCAGCCCGGGACAGGCAACTTATAGCAATCAGCCCCAGCATTTT
CDR3: CASSPGQATYSNQPQHF

J: TRBJ2-5
V: TRBV3-1
D: TRBD2
size: -
DNA: TGTGCCAGCAGCTTTTGGGAGGGAGGGCCGTTAGAGACCCAGTACTTC
CDR3: CASSFWEGGPLETQYF

J: TRBJ2-1
V: TRBV29-1
D: -
size: few
DNA: TGCAGCGTGGAGGGCTTAAACTCCTACAATGAGCAGTTCTTC
CDR3: CSVEGLNSYNEQFF

J: TRBJ2-1
V: TRBV28
D: TRBD1
size: many
DNA: TGTGCCAGCAGTTTATTGGCAGGGGGCGGCTACAATGAGCAGTTCTTC
CDR3: CASSLLAGGGYNEQFF

J: TRBJ1-2
V: TRBV5-1
D: TRBD1
size: many
DNA: TGCGCCAGCAGCCTGGGACAGCTGAACCATGGCTACACCTTC
CDR3: CASSLGQLNHGYTF

J: TRBJ1-5
V: TRBV10-3
D: TRBD1
size: -
DNA: TGTGCCATCAGTGAGTATGATTGGGGGACAGGGAATCAGCCCCAGCATTTT
CDR3: CAISEYDWGTGNQPQHF

J: TRBJ1-5
V: TRBV7-2
D: -
size: many
DNA: TGTGCCAGCGCTAAAGGGGGGGGCAGCAATCAGCCCCAGCATTTT
CDR3: CASAKGGGSNQPQHF